The clone carrying this T cell receptor beta chain was observed a few times. Its antigen is not known. CDR3 length equals 14 residues. With 6 bases clipped from V and 3 bases from J, the junction kept 10 bases outside the gene matches. The germline V gene encodes CDR1 DFQATT and CDR2 SNEGSKA (reference sequence). Combining a sample-barcoded 5' primer with a J-beta primer mix, a second PCR ran for roughly 7 to 11 cycles. TCRdb redid the calling of the 5' RACE reads with MiXCR, one entry per CDR3 protein. The table lists some 900,000 distinct CDR3 sequences, 45% to 50% of them singletons. The sample originates from a study of blood T cells in healthy people across ages. General observations from the study: Naive CD4+ cells and diversity were both higher in long-lived donors than in aged donors.

This TCR derives from a young man in good health. Sample: blood. This chain uses TRBV20-1 with TRBJ1-2, with 7 bases matching TRBD1. CDR3 nucleotide sequence: TGCAGTGCCAACCCTCAACAGGGGTACTATGGCTACACCTTC. This codes for CSANPQQGYYGYTF.